Detailed here is one T cell receptor beta chain. What this receptor recognizes is not known. Per-nucleotide qualities are absent, and no much larger clonotype sits a single base away. Collaborating institutions collected whole blood in K2EDTA tubes following their own protocols. Collaborator samples were shipped for TCRbeta analysis as frozen whole blood, isolated PBMCs, or DNA extracted from either sample type. CDR1 and CDR2, looked up from the germline V gene, are SGHTA and FQGNSA. V ends up 5 bases short and J 8 bases short, with an unmatched junction base count of 11. The CDR3 covers 14 residues, taking in both the cysteine and the phenylalanine. Only the CDR3 DNA is retained, 42 bases long and in frame from the first base. The immunoSEQ Assay, a bias-controlled multiplex PCR, was used to amplify TCRbeta CDR3 regions from genomic DNA. Turning to the authors' computational methods: The number of nucleated cells in each sample was estimated by amplification of reference gene primers within the assay. To quantify the absolute abundance of each unique TCRbeta CDR3 rearrangement, sequence reads were collapsed and filtered. For each sample, productive Simpson clonality was calculated as the square root of Simpson's diversity index over productive rearrangements. TCRdb carries this immuneACCESS record with in-frame sequences only. Its versions omit some clonotypes, under half of them owing to an unresolved V gene in the studies checked, with the rest unexplained. V and J calls plus clone size are reproduced from that table; the DNA served to infer D and trimming. The sample table records about 140,000 clones; approximately 87% of these occur just once. The ten largest make up about 4.3% of the sample.

This sample is part of a study of blood T cell repertoires in COVID-19 (dated by TCRdb to about 2020). Regarding the complete study: Samples covering the acute and convalescent phases of COVID-19 were provided by collaborators in the United States, Italy and Spain. The prospective study material was composed of cDNA or gDNA derived from T cells, B-cell-depleted T cells, or PBMCs. Subjects who had been exposed to COVID-19, were actively infected with it, or had recovered from it provided the deeply sampled blood TCRbeta repertoires that made up the dataset. The repertoires were made available in a free public database intended to serve as a resource for research on the immune response to SARS-CoV-2. The samples were drawn from the first 160 participants of the ongoing ImmuneRACE study and from more than 1,000 subjects provided by 6 global collaborators. Nearly every sample came with metadata listing a de-identified subject ID, COVID-19 status, age in years and sex. Where HLA class I and class II types were available, the types were taken from metadata supplied by the sample provider, not from assay-based typing. General conclusions and limits of the study: How much clinical and demographic metadata was included differed by source and by participant, and the metadata was provided uncurated.

Sequencing input: peripheral blood. This sequence was found in a woman in her thirties or forties with acute or convalescent COVID-19. This chain joins TRBV7-2 to TRBJ1-2; 7 bases in the middle match TRBD1. In nucleotide form, the sequence is TGTGCCAGCAGCCAAACAGGGGCCTTATGGGGCTACACCTTC. The resulting protein is CASSQTGALWGYTF. The reference TRBV7-2 and TRBJ1-2 proteins fill in what lies around the CDR3, so the full variable domain reads GAGVSQSPSNKVTEKGKDVELRCDPISGHTALYWYRQSLGQGLEFLIYFQGNSAPDKSGLPSDRFSAERTGGSVSTLTIQRTQQEDSAVYLCASSQTGALWGYTFGSGTRLTVV.